A selection of T cell receptor beta chains follows, all from one sample in a study of T cell repertoires in cytomegalovirus infection. A single record per CDR3 protein comes from TCRdb applying MiXCR to the reads. The data contain around 280,000 distinct CDR3 sequences, about a tenth of them singletons. What was sequenced was PBMCs. The receptors stem from a human donor in good health (CMV status not recorded). Some clones in this sample may be carry-over from other donors' samples. CDR3s leave out the opening cysteine and the closing phenylalanine or tryptophan. D genes are given only for firm matches.

j_call v_call d_call cdr3_aa
TRBJ1-1 TRBV13 - ASSLGRRGGTEAF
TRBJ1-2 TRBV2 TRBD1 ASSSQGADYGYT
TRBJ1-1 TRBV12-3/TRBV12-4 TRBD1 ASSLQGGRSEAF
TRBJ2-1 TRBV19 - ASSYSDSSYNEQF
TRBJ2-5 TRBV6-2/TRBV6-3 TRBD1 ASRTGAKETQY
TRBJ2-3 TRBV7-2 - ASRPTSTDTQY
TRBJ2-5 TRBV6-6 - ASSYEAGAETQY
TRBJ1-5 TRBV6-2/TRBV6-3 - ASSFNRDSQPQH
TRBJ2-2 TRBV19 TRBD1 ASSALPGQENTGELF
TRBJ1-1 TRBV27 - ASSSGGPAI
TRBJ2-1 TRBV7-2 - ASSLMPDLGVDTQF
TRBJ1-2 TRBV28 TRBD1 ASSPGQGFDGYT
TRBJ1-1 TRBV29-1 - SVHTNTEAF
TRBJ1-5 TRBV6-2/TRBV6-3 TRBD1 ASRGQGAVYSNQPQH
TRBJ2-1 TRBV28 TRBD2 ASFGGAFYNEQF
TRBJ2-6 TRBV6-2/TRBV6-3 TRBD1 ASRGQGGSGANVLT
TRBJ2-2 TRBV29-1 TRBD1 SVSTGGHTGELF
TRBJ1-1 TRBV28 - ASSTGMNTEAF
TRBJ1-2 TRBV5-1 - ASSLESAWGYT
TRBJ2-3 TRBV20-1 TRBD2 SARAGRGSTDTQY
TRBJ1-4 TRBV20-1 TRBD1 SARSGQGRTNEKLF
TRBJ2-1 TRBV5-5 - ASRVRGPNEQF
TRBJ2-2 TRBV7-6 - ASSPDRIANTGELF
TRBJ1-5 TRBV6-2/TRBV6-3 - ASRLEGRGNQPQH
TRBJ1-5 TRBV7-2 TRBD1 ASSAGQGFQPQH
TRBJ2-1 TRBV5-1 - ASGGGGQSNEQF
TRBJ1-2 TRBV7-2 - ASSLVIGATNNYGYT
TRBJ2-3 TRBV2 - ASSERAYTQY
TRBJ1-2 TRBV7-2 - ASSFRGLESGYT
TRBJ1-1 TRBV7-3 - ASSLSAGNTEAF
TRBJ2-6 TRBV25-1 TRBD2 ASSGRGVSGANVLT
TRBJ2-1 TRBV7-2 TRBD2 ASSIPPGLAFDEQF
TRBJ2-5 TRBV18 TRBD1 ASSWTGDLLQETQY
TRBJ2-4 TRBV6-2/TRBV6-3 - ASGSSRADRTKNIQY